This TCR beta chain emerged from a study of shared clonotypes between healthy human individuals. With 1 base removed from V and 0 bases from J, the gap between germline ends came to 8 bases. The CDR3 has 14 residues. Germline CDR1 SGDLS, CDR2 YYNGEE. Participating donors were healthy, HIV-negative adults free of recent acute infections or vaccinations. Everyone who donated was a Caucasian adult who lived in Nashville, Tennessee. Only in-frame clones appear in the TCRdb table, and some are missing; sequencing was by immunoSEQ multiplex PCR. The profile shows roughly 500,000 clones, about 82% of them singletons.

The sample comprised PBMCs. The sequence was collected from a woman in her forties in good health. Some clones in this sample may be carry-over from other donors' samples. The rearrangement joins TRBV9 to TRBJ2-7, with D uncertain. DNA for the CDR3: TGTGCCAGCAGCGTATCAGGACCCTCCTACGAGCAGTACTTC. It translates to CASSVSGPSYEQYF.